This note documents a single T cell receptor (beta chain) sequence. What it binds is not known. The data belong to a study of T cell responses to AZD1222 COVID-19 vaccine. Broader study findings: Reports indicate that nearly half of spike-specific TCRs are directed at unmutated variant regions. The peak T cell response came first, and repertoires were sampled only after it. Only a handful of AZD1222 recipients, several in all, had baseline seropositivity.

TCRdb keeps only in-frame clones here, not all; method: immunoSEQ multiplex PCR. The sample lists some 80,000 clones, around 88% occurring once. CDR3 length: 16 amino acids. Trimming shortened V by 2 bases and J by 5 bases, and 15 bases separated the two germline ends. Germline values: CDR1 LGHNA, CDR2 YSLEER. This receptor was taken from an adult who received the MenACWY meningococcal vaccine as a control. Specimen: peripheral blood, collected 28 days after the second dose of the MenACWY control vaccine. This chain joins TRBV4-3 and TRBJ2-2, with D perhaps TRBD2 (5 bases). The DNA for the CDR3 is TGCGCCAGCAGCCAAAATGGAGGCAGGCTGACCGGGGAGCTGTTTTTT. Translated: CASSQNGGRLTGELFF.